This record concerns one T cell receptor beta chain sequence. CDR1 is LNHDA and CDR2 is SQIVND in the germline V gene (reference sequence). CDR3 length: 14 amino acids. Trimming removed 5 bases at V and 7 bases at J, with 14 bases between. This record comes from a study of shared clonotypes between healthy human individuals. Clones were read by immunoSEQ multiplex PCR, and TCRdb kept only the in-frame ones, dropping some. The repertoire holds 1.5 million to 1.9 million clones, 98% seen once, with about 0.4% in the top ten. This chain joins TRBV19 and TRBJ1-4; TRBD1 might be the D (5 bases). Sequencing was done on a sample of naive CD4+ T cells sorted from blood. The subset here: CD45RA+ positively selected. This sequence originates from a man aged 30 to 45 in good health. The CDR3 loop reads CASSGRRGSEKLFF. In nucleotides, the CDR3 is TGTGCCAGTAGTGGCCGGCGGGGCAGTGAAAAACTGTTTTTT.